The T cell receptor beta chain described here comes from a study of radiotherapy plus CTLA-4 blockade in lung cancer (dated 2018 in TCRdb). In terms of the full investigation: Among the enrolled patients, roughly 17% had an objective response, and about 29% reached disease control.

This clone occurred once. There is no known antigen for this receptor. Per-nucleotide qualities are absent, and no much larger clonotype sits a single base away. The V and J ends are trimmed by 4 bases and 2 bases, leaving 9 bases between them. The CDR3 holds 13 amino acids from the cysteine to the phenylalanine. Only the CDR3 portion is preserved as DNA: 39 bases, with reading frame beginning at the first base. The germline V gene specifies SGHDT as CDR1 and YYEEEE as CDR2. What the research found in general, with its limitations: Increased serum interferon-beta after radiation, together with early dynamic changes in blood T cell clones, were reported to be the strongest predictors of response. After treatment with radiotherapy and ipilimumab, TCR clones that came from tumors expanded in the peripheral blood.

Focal radiation therapy combined with CTLA-4 blockade (ipilimumab) was tested in patients with chemo-refractory metastatic non-small-cell lung cancer. Library method: the immunoSEQ multiplex PCR assay. In its TCRdb copy, this immuneACCESS table keeps in-frame sequences only and misses some clones. Where compared with another copy, unresolved V genes explain less than half of these, and the others have no known cause. In all, the sample holds 56,000 or so clones, and roughly 80% of those were seen once. Roughly 2.9% of the sample comes from the top ten. The chain is made from TRBV5-6 and TRBJ2-5, and perhaps TRBD1 as D gene, on 6 matching bases. Specimen: peripheral blood, collected from a patient treated with radiotherapy plus ipilimumab. The receptor's source is a human donor with non-small cell lung cancer who had a partial response to radiotherapy plus ipilimumab. The CDR3 reads as follows: CASSPGQQETQYF. The nucleotides read TGTGCCAGCAGCCCTGGACAGCAAGAGACCCAGTACTTC.